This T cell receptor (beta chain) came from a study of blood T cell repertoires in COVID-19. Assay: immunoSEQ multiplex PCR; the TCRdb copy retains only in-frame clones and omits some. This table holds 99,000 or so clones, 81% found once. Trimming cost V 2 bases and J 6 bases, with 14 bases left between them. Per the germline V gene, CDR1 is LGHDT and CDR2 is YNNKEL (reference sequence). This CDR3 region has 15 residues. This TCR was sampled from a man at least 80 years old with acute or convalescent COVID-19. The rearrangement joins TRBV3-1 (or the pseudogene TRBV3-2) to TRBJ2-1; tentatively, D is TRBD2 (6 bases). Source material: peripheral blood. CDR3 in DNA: TGTGCCAGCAGCCAATCGGGACTTCTGTTCAATGAGCAGTTCTTC. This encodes CASSQSGLLFNEQFF.